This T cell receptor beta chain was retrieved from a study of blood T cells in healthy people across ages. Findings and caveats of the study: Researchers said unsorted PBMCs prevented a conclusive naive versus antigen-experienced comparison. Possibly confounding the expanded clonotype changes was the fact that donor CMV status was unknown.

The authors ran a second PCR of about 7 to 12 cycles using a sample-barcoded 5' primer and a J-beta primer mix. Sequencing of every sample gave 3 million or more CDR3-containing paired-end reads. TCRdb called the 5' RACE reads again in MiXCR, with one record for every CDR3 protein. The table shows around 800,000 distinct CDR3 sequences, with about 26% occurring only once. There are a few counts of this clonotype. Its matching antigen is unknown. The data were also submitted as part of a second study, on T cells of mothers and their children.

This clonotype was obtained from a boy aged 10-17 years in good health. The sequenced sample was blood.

The CDR3: CATSDPGLEVETQYF. The CDR3 DNA follows: TGTGCCACCAGTGATCCGGGACTAGAAGTGGAGACCCAGTACTTC. The chain employs TRBV24-1 and TRBJ2-5; 8 nucleotides agree with TRBD2. The ends lost 3 bases at V and 5 bases at J; junction bases unmatched: 7. CDR3 length: 15 amino acids. Germline loops: CDR1 KGHDR, CDR2 SFDVKD.